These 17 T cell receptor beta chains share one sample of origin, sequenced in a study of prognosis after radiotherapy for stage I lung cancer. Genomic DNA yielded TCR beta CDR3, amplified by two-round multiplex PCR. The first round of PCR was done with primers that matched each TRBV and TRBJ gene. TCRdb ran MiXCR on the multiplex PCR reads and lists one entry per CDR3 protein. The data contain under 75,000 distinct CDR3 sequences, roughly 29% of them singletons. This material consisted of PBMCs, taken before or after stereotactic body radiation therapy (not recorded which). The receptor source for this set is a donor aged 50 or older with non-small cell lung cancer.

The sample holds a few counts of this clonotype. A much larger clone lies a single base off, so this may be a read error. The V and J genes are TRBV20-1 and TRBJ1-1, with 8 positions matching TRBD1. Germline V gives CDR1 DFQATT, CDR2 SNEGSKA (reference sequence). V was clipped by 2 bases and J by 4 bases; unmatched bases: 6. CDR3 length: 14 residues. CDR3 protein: CSARQGAMITEAFF. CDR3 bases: TGCAGTGCTAGACAGGGGGCTATGATCACTGAAGCTTTCTTT.

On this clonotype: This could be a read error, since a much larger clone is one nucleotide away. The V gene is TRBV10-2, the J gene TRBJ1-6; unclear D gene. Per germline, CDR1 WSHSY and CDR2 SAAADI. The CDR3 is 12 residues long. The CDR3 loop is CASSEVGSPLNF. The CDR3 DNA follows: TGCGCCAGCAGTGAAGTTGGGTCACCCCTCAACTTT.

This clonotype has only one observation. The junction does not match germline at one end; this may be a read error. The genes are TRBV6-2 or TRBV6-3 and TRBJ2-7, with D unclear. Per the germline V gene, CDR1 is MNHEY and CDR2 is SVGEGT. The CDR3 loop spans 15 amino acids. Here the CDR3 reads CASRMGPIGNYDQYF. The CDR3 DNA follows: TGTGCCAGCAGGATGGGCCCAATCGGAAATTACGATCAGTACTTC.

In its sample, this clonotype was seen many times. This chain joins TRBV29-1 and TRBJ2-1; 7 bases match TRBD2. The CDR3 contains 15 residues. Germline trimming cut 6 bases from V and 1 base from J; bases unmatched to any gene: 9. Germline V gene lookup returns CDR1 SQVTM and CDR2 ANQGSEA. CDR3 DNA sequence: TGCAGCGTCCGGGGGGTGGAAGAGTCCTACAATGAGCAGTTCTTC. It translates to CSVRGVEESYNEQFF.

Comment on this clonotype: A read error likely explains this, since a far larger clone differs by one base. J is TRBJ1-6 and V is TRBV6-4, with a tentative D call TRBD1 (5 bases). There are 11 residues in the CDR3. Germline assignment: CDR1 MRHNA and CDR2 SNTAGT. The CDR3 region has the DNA TGTGCCTGCAGGGATAATTCACCCCTCCACTTT. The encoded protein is CACRDNSPLHF.

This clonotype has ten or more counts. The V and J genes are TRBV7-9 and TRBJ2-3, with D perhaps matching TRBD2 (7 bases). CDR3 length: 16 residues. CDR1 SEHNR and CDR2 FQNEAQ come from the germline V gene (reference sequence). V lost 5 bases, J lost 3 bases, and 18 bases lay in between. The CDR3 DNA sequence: TGTGCCAGCAGCCCGACGACGGGGGGCGGGACAGATACGCAGTATTTT. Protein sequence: CASSPTTGGGTDTQYF.

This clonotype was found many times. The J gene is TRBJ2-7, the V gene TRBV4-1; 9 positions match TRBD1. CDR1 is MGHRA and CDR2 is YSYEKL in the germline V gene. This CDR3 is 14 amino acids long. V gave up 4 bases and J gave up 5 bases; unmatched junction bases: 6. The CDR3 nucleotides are TGCGCCAGCAGCCCCGGGACAGGGTACAACGAGCAGTACTTC. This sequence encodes CASSPGTGYNEQYF.

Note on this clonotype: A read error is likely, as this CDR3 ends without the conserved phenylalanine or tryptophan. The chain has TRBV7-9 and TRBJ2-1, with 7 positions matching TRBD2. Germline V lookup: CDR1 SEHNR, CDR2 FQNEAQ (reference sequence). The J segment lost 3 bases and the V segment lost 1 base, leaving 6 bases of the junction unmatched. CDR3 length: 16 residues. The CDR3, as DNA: TGTGCCAGCAGCTTAGACGGCGGGGGTTACTACAATGAGCAGTTCTCC. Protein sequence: CASSLDGGGYYNEQFS.

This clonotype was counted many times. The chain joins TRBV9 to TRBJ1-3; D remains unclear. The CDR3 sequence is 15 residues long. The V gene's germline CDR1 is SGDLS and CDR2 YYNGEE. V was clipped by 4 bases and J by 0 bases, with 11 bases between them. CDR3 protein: CASSLRPDSGNTIYF. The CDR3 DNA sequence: TGTGCCAGCAGCCTAAGACCCGACTCTGGAAACACCATATATTTT.

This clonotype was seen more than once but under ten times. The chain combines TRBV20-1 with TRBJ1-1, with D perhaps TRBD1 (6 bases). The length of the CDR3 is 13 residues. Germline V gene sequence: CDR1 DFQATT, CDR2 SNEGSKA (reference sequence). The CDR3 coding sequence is TGCAGCGCAGTTGACAGGCCGGGGCCCGAAGCTTTCTTT. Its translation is CSAVDRPGPEAFF.

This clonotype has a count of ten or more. CDR3 DNA sequence: TGTGCCAGTAAGAGGACAGGGCCGAATGAAAAACTGTTTTTT. As protein: CASKRTGPNEKLFF. V usage is TRBV19 and J usage is TRBJ1-4, with 8 bases fitting TRBD1. Germline V gene data show CDR1 as LNHDA and CDR2 as SQIVND (reference sequence). This CDR3 is 14 amino acids long. V dropped 7 bases and J dropped 5; count of bases not matched to a gene: 6.

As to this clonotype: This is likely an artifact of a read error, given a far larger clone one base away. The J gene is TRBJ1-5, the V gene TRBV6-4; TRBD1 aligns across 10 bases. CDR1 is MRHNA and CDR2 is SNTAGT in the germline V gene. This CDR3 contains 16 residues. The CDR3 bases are TGTGCCTGCAGTTACTCGAAGGGACAGGGGAATCAGCCCCAGCATTTT. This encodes CACSYSKGQGNQPQHF.

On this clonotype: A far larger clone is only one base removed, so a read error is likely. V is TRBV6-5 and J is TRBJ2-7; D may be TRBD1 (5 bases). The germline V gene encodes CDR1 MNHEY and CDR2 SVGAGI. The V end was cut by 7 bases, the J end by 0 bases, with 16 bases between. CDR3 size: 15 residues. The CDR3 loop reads CASNRPQVFSYEQYF. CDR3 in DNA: TGTGCCAGCAACCGGCCACAGGTTTTCTCCTACGAGCAGTACTTC.

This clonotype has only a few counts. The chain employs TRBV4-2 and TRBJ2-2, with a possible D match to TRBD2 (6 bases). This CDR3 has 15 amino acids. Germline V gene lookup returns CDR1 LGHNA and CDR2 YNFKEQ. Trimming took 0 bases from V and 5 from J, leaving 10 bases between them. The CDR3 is CASSQDRGVTGELFF. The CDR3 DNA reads TGTGCCAGCAGCCAAGATCGCGGGGTAACCGGGGAGCTGTTTTTT.

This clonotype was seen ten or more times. The CDR3 DNA reads TGTGCCAGTGTCTCCTATACTAGCGGGGGGTGGGATGAGCAGTTCTTC. Translation gives CASVSYTSGGWDEQFF. The chain has TRBV6-1 and TRBJ2-1, with 12 positions matching TRBD2. V trimming: 9 bases; J trimming: 8 bases; junction bases outside the gene matches: 14. The germline gives CDR1 MNHNS, CDR2 SASEGT. CDR3 length: 16 residues.

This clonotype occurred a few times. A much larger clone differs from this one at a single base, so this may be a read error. The CDR3 nucleotides read TGTGCCAGCAGTTACCCAACTAACACTGAAGCTTTCTTT. Translating it yields CASSYPTNTEAFF. The gene calls are TRBV6-2 or TRBV6-3 and TRBJ1-1; D unclear. The CDR3 length is 13 residues. Trimming took 2 bases from V and 2 from J, leaving 6 bases between them. The germline V gene encodes CDR1 MNHEY and CDR2 SVGEGT.

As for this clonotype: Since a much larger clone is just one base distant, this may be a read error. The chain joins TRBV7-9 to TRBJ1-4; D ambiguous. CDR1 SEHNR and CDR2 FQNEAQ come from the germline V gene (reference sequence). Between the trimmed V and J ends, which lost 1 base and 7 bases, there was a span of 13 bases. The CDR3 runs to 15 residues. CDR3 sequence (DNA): TGTGCCAGCAGCTTAGGGTGGGTCCCGGGTGAAAAACTGTTTTTT. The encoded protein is CASSLGWVPGEKLFF.